This T cell receptor (beta chain) was documented in a study of cytomegalovirus exposure and HLA in healthy donors. PCR used 60 Vbeta primers and 13 Jbeta primers. Repertoires were generated with immunoSEQ multiplex PCR, while TCRdb's copy carries only in-frame clones and drops some. The sample has 150,000 to 250,000 clones; around 79% are singletons. In germline, CDR1 is LGHNA, CDR2 YSLEER. Trimming took 0 bases from V and 4 from J, leaving 18 bases between them. The CDR3 sequence is 17 residues long. The chain uses TRBV4-3 and TRBJ1-2, with no clear D. The specimen was PBMCs. The sequence derives from a girl aged 10 to 17 in good health and CMV-seropositive. This chain's CDR3 is CASSQDMGDRGFYGYTF. The CDR3 DNA follows: TGCGCCAGCAGCCAAGATATGGGCGATCGAGGGTTCTATGGCTACACCTTC.